A selection of T cell receptor beta chains follows, all from one sample in a study of shared clonotypes between healthy human individuals. The table came from immunoSEQ multiplex PCR; TCRdb's copy has only in-frame clones and leaves some out. The sample shows some 2 million clones, roughly 94% of them seen only once. Sequenced: naive CD4+ T cells sorted from blood. Receptor source: a young man in good health. Both conserved end residues are part of each CDR3. D genes are given only for firm matches. The size entry is marked missing in some rows and otherwise reads once, few, many or a size class.

NA	TRBV5-1	TRBJ2-3	TRBD2	17	CASSLAPSGGATDTQYF	TGCGCCAGCAGCTTGGCTCCTAGCGGGGGGGCCACAGATACGCAGTATTTT
NA	TRBV6-5	TRBJ2-7	TRBD1	14	CASSTGTGPSEQYF	TGTGCCAGCAGTACCGGGACAGGGCCCTCCGAGCAGTACTTC
NA	TRBV5-4	TRBJ2-1	NA	11	CASSDRDRQFF	TGTGCCAGCAGCGACCGGGACCGGCAGTTCTTC
NA	TRBV7-2	TRBJ2-1	TRBD2	15	CASSWTSGGANEQFF	TGTGCCAGCAGCTGGACTAGCGGGGGGGCGAATGAGCAGTTCTTC
NA	TRBV30	TRBJ1-1	NA	16	CAWIPNLLGRDTEAFF	TGTGCCTGGATCCCAAACCTCCTGGGGAGGGACACTGAAGCTTTCTTT
NA	TRBV18	TRBJ2-6	TRBD1	17	CASSPGTGATGANVLTF	TGTGCCAGCTCACCAGGGACAGGGGCTACCGGGGCCAACGTCCTGACTTTC
NA	TRBV6-6	TRBJ2-5	NA	12	CASSFPQETQYF	TGTGCCAGCAGTTTCCCTCAAGAGACCCAGTACTTC
NA	TRBV11-3	TRBJ2-1	TRBD2	16	CASSLESGLAGAEQFF	TGTGCCAGCAGCTTAGAGTCAGGGCTAGCGGGGGCTGAGCAGTTCTTC
NA	TRBV6-5	TRBJ1-2	NA	15	CASSYRPPGPYGYTF	TGTGCCAGCAGTTACCGCCCCCCCGGACCCTATGGCTACACCTTC
NA	TRBV6-1	TRBJ1-5	NA	15	CASMGWGASNQPQHF	TGTGCCAGCATGGGGTGGGGGGCGAGCAATCAGCCCCAGCATTTT
NA	TRBV29-1	TRBJ1-4	NA	12	CILGPTNEKLFF	TGCATCCTAGGTCCAACTAATGAAAAACTGTTTTTT
NA	TRBV5-4	TRBJ1-6	NA	14	CASSPDSSNSPLHF	TGTGCCAGCAGCCCGGACAGTTCCAATTCACCCCTCCACTTT
NA	TRBV4-3	TRBJ2-1	TRBD1	17	CASSQPSRRQGRDEQFF	TGCGCCAGCAGCCAACCCTCTAGGAGACAGGGTAGAGACGAGCAGTTCTTC
NA	TRBV5-4	TRBJ2-3	TRBD2	16	CASSPGTSGIADTQYF	TGTGCCAGCAGCCCAGGGACTAGCGGGATCGCAGATACGCAGTATTTT
NA	TRBV9	TRBJ1-1	NA	14	CASSVTSVNTEAFF	TGTGCCAGCAGCGTTACCAGTGTGAACACTGAAGCTTTCTTT
NA	TRBV6-6	TRBJ2-3	TRBD1	12	CASTQGADTQYF	TGTGCCAGCACCCAGGGGGCAGATACGCAGTATTTT
NA	TRBV6-1	TRBJ2-7	NA	15	CASRVTGTVDYEQYF	TGTGCCAGCAGGGTTACCGGGACGGTCGACTACGAGCAGTACTTC
NA	TRBV6-5	TRBJ2-5	TRBD2	14	CASGLAGGRETQYF	TGTGCCAGCGGACTAGCGGGGGGGCGGGAGACCCAGTACTTC
NA	TRBV6-1	TRBJ1-2	NA	14	CASSEAQDDYGYTF	TGTGCCAGCAGTGAAGCACAGGACGACTATGGCTACACCTTC
NA	TRBV5-1	TRBJ2-5	NA	14	CASSPGSGQETQYF	TGCGCCAGCAGCCCTGGTTCGGGTCAAGAGACCCAGTACTTC
once	TRBV7-2	TRBJ2-1	TRBD2	15	CASSLGASGVNEQFF	TGTGCCAGCAGCTTGGGAGCTAGCGGGGTCAATGAGCAGTTCTTC
NA	TRBV12-1	TRBJ2-7	NA	12	CASDYESYEQYF	TGTGCCAGTGACTACGAGTCCTACGAGCAGTACTTC
NA	TRBV18	TRBJ2-7	TRBD1	14	CASSPPTGSYEQYF	TGTGCCAGCTCACCACCGACAGGGTCCTACGAGCAGTACTTC
NA	TRBV5-4	TRBJ2-5	NA	13	CASSLGLQETQYF	TGTGCCAGCAGCTTGGGTCTTCAGGAGACCCAGTACTTC
once	TRBV19	TRBJ2-5	NA	16	CASSISPVATWETQYF	TGTGCCAGTAGTATTTCTCCGGTCGCGACCTGGGAGACCCAGTACTTC
NA	TRBV2	TRBJ2-7	TRBD2	14	CASSRLAGGLEQYF	TGTGCCAGCAGTCGACTAGCGGGGGGGCTCGAGCAGTACTTC
NA	TRBV5-1	TRBJ2-3	NA	14	CASSRDGGPDTQYF	TGCGCCAGCAGCAGGGACGGGGGCCCAGATACGCAGTATTTT
NA	TRBV29-1	TRBJ1-1	NA	12	CSVEDLNTEAFF	TGCAGCGTTGAAGACCTGAACACTGAAGCTTTCTTT
NA	TRBV7-2	TRBJ2-7	NA	15	CASSFPTGGLGEQYF	TGTGCCAGCAGCTTCCCTACGGGGGGCCTGGGTGAGCAGTACTTC
NA	TRBV30	TRBJ1-1	TRBD1	15	CAWSTTGGAYTEAFF	TGTGCCTGGAGTACAACAGGGGGCGCGTACACTGAAGCTTTCTTT
NA	TRBV7-9	TRBJ1-4	NA	16	CASSPEIGVIGEKLFF	TGTGCCAGCAGCCCAGAGATTGGCGTGATTGGTGAAAAACTGTTTTTT
NA	TRBV11-3	TRBJ2-5	NA	13	CASSLKSQETQYF	TGTGCCAGCAGCTTAAAGTCCCAAGAGACCCAGTACTTC
NA	TRBV2	TRBJ2-2	NA	14	CASNTLQGSGELFF	TGTGCCAGCAATACACTTCAAGGATCCGGGGAGCTGTTTTTT
NA	TRBV2	TRBJ1-5	NA	14	CASRDSEAHQPQHF	TGTGCCAGCAGGGATTCCGAGGCCCATCAGCCCCAGCATTTT
once	TRBV5-6	TRBJ2-7	NA	11	CASSSTNEQYF	TGTGCCAGCAGCTCTACCAACGAGCAGTACTTC
NA	TRBV10-3	TRBJ1-1	NA	13	CAISEDLNTEAFF	TGTGCCATCAGTGAGGACCTAAACACTGAAGCTTTCTTT
NA	TRBV6-6	TRBJ2-2	TRBD2	16	CASSYARGANTGELFF	TGTGCCAGCAGTTACGCGCGGGGGGCGAACACCGGGGAGCTGTTTTTT
NA	TRBV4-3	TRBJ1-5	NA	16	CASSQDLIGFNQPQHF	TGCGCCAGCAGCCAAGATTTGATAGGGTTCAATCAGCCCCAGCATTTT
NA	TRBV19	TRBJ2-7	NA	13	CASSMSGSYEQYF	TGTGCCAGTAGTATGTCCGGCTCCTACGAGCAGTACTTC
once	TRBV25-1	TRBJ2-3	TRBD1	16	CASSEWAGGGSDTQYF	TGTGCCAGCAGTGAATGGGCAGGGGGCGGTTCAGATACGCAGTATTTT
NA	TRBV5-1	TRBJ2-7	NA	14	CASSILDPSYEQYF	TGCGCCAGCAGCATTCTGGACCCCTCCTACGAGCAGTACTTC
NA	TRBV10-1	TRBJ2-1	TRBD1	15	CASSRGTDPYNEQFF	TGCGCCAGCAGTAGGGGGACAGACCCTTACAATGAGCAGTTCTTC
NA	TRBV11-2	TRBJ2-3	NA	17	CASSLVPGQESTDTQYF	TGTGCCAGCAGCTTAGTCCCGGGACAAGAGAGCACAGATACGCAGTATTTT
NA	TRBV2	TRBJ1-2	NA	13	CASSEGGNYGYTF	TGTGCCAGCAGTGAAGGGGGTAACTATGGCTACACCTTC
NA	TRBV5-1	TRBJ2-1	NA	15	CASSSAASGGGEQFF	TGCGCCAGCAGCTCTGCCGCTTCGGGGGGCGGTGAGCAGTTCTTC
NA	TRBV6-5	TRBJ2-5	TRBD1	15	CASSWTGGGRETQYF	TGTGCCAGCAGCTGGACAGGGGGCGGGCGGGAGACCCAGTACTTC
NA	TRBV30	TRBJ2-5	TRBD2	15	CAWSEAAGGKETQYF	TGTGCCTGGAGTGAGGCCGCGGGGGGTAAAGAGACCCAGTACTTC
NA	TRBV5-1	TRBJ2-2	NA	17	CASNLQGIAAFTGELFF	TGCGCCAGCAACTTACAGGGAATAGCGGCTTTCACCGGGGAGCTGTTTTTT
NA	TRBV5-1	TRBJ2-3	NA	14	CASSFEGSTDTQYF	TGCGCCAGCAGCTTCGAGGGGTCCACAGATACGCAGTATTTT
NA	TRBV25-1	TRBJ2-7	NA	12	CASAGQTYEQYF	TGTGCTAGTGCGGGGCAGACCTACGAGCAGTACTTC
NA	TRBV4-1	TRBJ2-5	TRBD2	13	CASRASGQETQYF	TGCGCCAGCAGGGCTAGCGGTCAAGAGACCCAGTACTTC
NA	TRBV10-3	TRBJ1-1	NA	14	CAITELFGGTEAFF	TGTGCCATCACTGAGTTGTTCGGCGGCACTGAAGCTTTCTTT